This T cell receptor (beta chain) was obtained from a study of T-cell reconstitution after alpha-beta-depleted transplantation in children. Whole-study findings and limits: Surviving recipient T cells and thymic progenitors underlay high day-60 TCRbeta diversity in some patients. As was reported, about two months after transplant, alpha-beta T cells came from several hundred expanded graft clones. T-cell counts and diversity at one year following transplant were attributed mainly to newly produced T cells.

The authors prepared the TCRbeta library with unique molecular identifiers. MiXCR was run by TCRdb on the PCR reads, yielding one entry per CDR3 protein. The sample holds fewer than 550,000 distinct CDR3 sequences, about 10% seen once. With respect to this clonotype: Its antigen is unknown.

V shed 0 bases and J 4 bases; nucleotides not matched to a gene: 7. The CDR3 has 18 residues. Germline-derived CDR1 and CDR2 are LGHNA and YNFKEQ. The chain has TRBV4-2 and TRBJ2-6; TRBD2 aligns across 9 bases. The sequence came from a female patient between 2 and 10 years old who had a stem cell transplant for aplastic anemia, so the T cells may come from the graft donor. The source material was PBMCs, mostly from graft donor cells, sampled 180 days after TCRalphabeta/CD19-depleted stem cell transplant. In DNA form, the CDR3 reads TGTGCCAGCAGCCAAGACAGACTAGCGGTCAGAGGGGCCAACGTCCTGACTTTC. It yields the protein CASSQDRLAVRGANVLTF.